This T cell receptor beta chain was observed in a study of shared T cell receptors in the human thymus. Using immunoSEQ multiplex PCR, the repertoire was profiled, and TCRdb retains in-frame clones only, with some absent. The profile shows hundreds of thousands of clones, roughly 90% of them singletons. This clone was recorded a few times. The junction had 12 bases not matched to a gene; V was cut back by 8 bases and J by 5 bases. From germline, CDR1 is MNHEY and CDR2 SVGAGI. The CDR3 loop spans 15 amino acids. This sample also belongs to another study, concerning human thymus T cells. That study adds: Healthy Finnish infants undergoing corrective surgery for congenital heart defects were the donors. Thymus tissue was removed during corrective cardiac surgery.

The sample was thymocytes. The chain has TRBV6-5 and TRBJ2-1, with 7 positions matching TRBD1. This TCR was recovered from a boy under three years old with a congenital heart defect. Here the CDR3 DNA reads TGTGCCAGCCCCGCCGGGACAGCACCCAACAATGAGCAGTTCTTC. As protein: CASPAGTAPNNEQFF.